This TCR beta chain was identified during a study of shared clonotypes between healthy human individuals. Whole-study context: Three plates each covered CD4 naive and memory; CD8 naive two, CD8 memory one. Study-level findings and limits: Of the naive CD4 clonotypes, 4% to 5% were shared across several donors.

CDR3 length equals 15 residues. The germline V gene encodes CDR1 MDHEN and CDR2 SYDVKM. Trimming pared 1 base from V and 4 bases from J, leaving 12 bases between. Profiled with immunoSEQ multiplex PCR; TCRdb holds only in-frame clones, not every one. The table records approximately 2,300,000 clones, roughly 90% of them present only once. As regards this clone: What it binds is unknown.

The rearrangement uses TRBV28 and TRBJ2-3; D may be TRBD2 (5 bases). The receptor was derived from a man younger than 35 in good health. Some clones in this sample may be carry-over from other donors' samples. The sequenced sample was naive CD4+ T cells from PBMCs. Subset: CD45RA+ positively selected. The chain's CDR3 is CASSLLLAGADTQYF. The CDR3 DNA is TGTGCCAGCAGTTTATTGCTAGCTGGGGCAGATACGCAGTATTTT.